These 25 T cell receptor beta chains came from one sample sequenced in a study of shared clonotypes between healthy human individuals. Assay: immunoSEQ multiplex PCR; the TCRdb copy retains only in-frame clones and omits some. This sample carries around 510,000 clones, roughly 95% of them seen once, and the ten largest clones take nearly 0.065%. The sequenced material came from naive CD4+ T cells sorted from blood. Subset of the sample: CD45RA+ positively selected. These receptors all stem from a woman aged 30 to 39 in good health.

The V call is TRBV19, the J call TRBJ1-4; 9 nucleotides match TRBD1. Per germline, CDR1 LNHDA and CDR2 SQIVND (reference sequence). V shed 3 bases, J shed 8 bases, and the junction held 10 bases outside the gene matches. CDR3 length: 16 residues. This chain's CDR3 is CASSIGGTGRNEKLFF. Written as DNA, the CDR3 is TGTGCCAGTAGTATCGGGGGGACAGGGCGGAACGAAAAACTGTTTTTT.

CDR3 bases: TGTGCCAGCCGACTAGCGGGAGGCGGCTACGAGCAGTACTTC. Its translation: CASRLAGGGYEQYF. This rearrangement joins TRBV2 to TRBJ2-5; 13 bases match TRBD2. The end of the DNA aligns better with TRBJ2-7, so the J call may be wrong. In germline, CDR1 is SNHLY, CDR2 FYNNEI. The CDR3 is 14 amino acids.

V usage is TRBV4-1 and J usage is TRBJ2-3; D unclear. This CDR3 is built from 14 residues. The germline V gene has CDR1 MGHRA and CDR2 YSYEKL. The germline V and J ends were trimmed by 0 bases and 2 bases, with 6 bases remaining between them. The CDR3 spells CASSQEAATDTQYF. The CDR3 DNA is TGCGCCAGCAGCCAAGAAGCCGCCACAGATACGCAGTATTTT.

The chain couples TRBV27 to TRBJ1-1; D might be TRBD1 (5 bases). CDR1 MNHEY and CDR2 SMNVEV come from the germline V gene (reference sequence). CDR3 size: 16 residues. V dropped 6 bases and J dropped 0 bases, with 17 bases sitting between them. CDR3 protein: CASSRYPREMNTEAFF. Written as DNA, the CDR3 is TGTGCCAGCAGCCGATACCCCAGGGAGATGAACACTGAAGCTTTCTTT.

This chain connects TRBV6-1 to TRBJ2-1; a possible D gene is TRBD1 (6 bases). This CDR3 comprises 19 residues. In germline, CDR1 is MNHNS, CDR2 SASEGT. V lost 4 bases and J 8 bases, leaving 30 bases between the germline ends. The CDR3 nucleotides read TGTGCCAGCAGTGGGCGGATGGGATGGGACAATCAGGGGCAAGATGAGCAGTTCTTC. Translation: CASSGRMGWDNQGQDEQFF.

This chain connects TRBV6-5 to TRBJ2-5; D ambiguous. Germline V gene lookup returns CDR1 MNHEY and CDR2 SVGAGI. With 8 bases removed from V and 4 bases from J, the gap between germline ends came to 17 bases. This CDR3 is built from 14 residues. The CDR3 loop reads CASLPLRSGETQYF. The CDR3 bases are TGTGCCAGCCTACCCCTGCGATCAGGAGAGACCCAGTACTTC.

The gene calls are TRBV2 and TRBJ2-7; 12 positions match TRBD2. Trimming removed 3 bases from V and 4 bases from J; junction bases left unmatched: 7. The CDR3 has 16 amino acids. CDR1 is SNHLY and CDR2 is FYNNEI in the germline V gene. CDR3 loop: CASSETSGGRAYEQYF. The CDR3 nucleotides read TGTGCCAGCAGTGAGACTAGCGGGGGTCGGGCTTACGAGCAGTACTTC.

This chain links TRBV19 with TRBJ1-4, with D unclear. Germline V gene data show CDR1 as LNHDA and CDR2 as SQIVND (reference sequence). There are 14 residues in the CDR3. Trimming removed 3 bases from V and 8 bases from J, with 13 bases in between. The CDR3 reads CASSMPTWEEKLFF. The CDR3 DNA sequence: TGTGCCAGTAGTATGCCAACGTGGGAGGAAAAACTGTTTTTT.

The chain combines TRBV19 with TRBJ2-7, with 9 positions matching TRBD1. Germline CDR1 LNHDA, CDR2 SQIVND (reference sequence). CDR3 length: 15 residues. The ends lost 4 bases at V and 5 bases at J; junction bases unmatched: 9. CDR3 protein: CASSTPGQGSHEQYF. The DNA for the CDR3 is TGTGCCAGTAGTACGCCGGGACAGGGAAGCCACGAGCAGTACTTC.

The genes are TRBV7-8 and TRBJ2-7; D might be TRBD2 (5 bases). Germline V gene data show CDR1 as SGHVS and CDR2 as FQNEAQ. With 5 bases removed from V and 2 bases from J, the gap between germline ends came to 13 bases. CDR3 length: 14 residues. CDR3 in DNA: TGTGCCAGCAGCCCAGAGGGTCGTACCTACGAGCAGTACTTC. Translation: CASSPEGRTYEQYF. The complete variable domain, with remaining parts taken from reference TRBV7-8 and TRBJ2-7, reads GAGVSQSPRYKVAKRGQDVALRCDPISGHVSLFWYQQALGQGPEFLTYFQNEAQLDKSGLPSDRFFAERPEGSVSTLKIQRTQQEDSAVYLCASSPEGRTYEQYFGPGTRLTVT.

The genes are TRBV6-1 and TRBJ1-1, with D uncertain. Germline CDR1 MNHNS, CDR2 SASEGT. The V and J ends lost 2 bases and 8 bases respectively, with 9 bases between them. The CDR3 sequence is 12 residues long. This CDR3 is CASSEILGEAFF. The CDR3 nucleotides read TGTGCCAGCAGTGAAATTTTAGGGGAAGCTTTCTTT.

The chain recombines TRBV28 with TRBJ1-1; D might be TRBD1 (6 bases). The CDR3 totals 13 residues. Per the germline V gene, CDR1 is MDHEN and CDR2 is SYDVKM. With 8 bases removed from V and 4 bases from J, the gap between germline ends came to 14 bases. DNA of the CDR3: TGTGCCAGCGGCCGGGGGGGCGGCACTGAAGCTTTCTTT. It is translated as CASGRGGGTEAFF.

The V and J genes are TRBV28 and TRBJ2-7; TRBD2 is a possible D gene (7 bases). The CDR3 contains 16 residues. From germline, CDR1 is MDHEN and CDR2 SYDVKM. Trimming cost V 6 bases and J 0 bases, with 18 bases left between them. CDR3 DNA sequence: TGTGCCAGCAGGGGGGCGGGAGAGAATTTCTCCTACGAGCAGTACTTC. This sequence encodes CASRGAGENFSYEQYF. The full variable domain, its missing parts supplied by reference TRBV28 and TRBJ2-7, is DVKVTQSSRYLVKRTGEKVFLECVQDMDHENMFWYRQDPGLGLRLIYFSYDVKMKEKGDIPEGYSVSREKKERFSLILESASTNQTSMYLCASRGAGENFSYEQYFGPGTRLTVT.

This rearrangement joins TRBV27 to TRBJ2-3; 14 nucleotides agree with TRBD2. CDR1 is MNHEY and CDR2 is SMNVEV in the germline V gene (reference sequence). CDR3 length: 15 residues. The J segment lost 8 bases and the V segment lost 4 bases, leaving 5 bases of the junction unmatched. CDR3 region: CASSSRLAGGPTQYF. CDR3 DNA: TGTGCCAGCAGTTCCCGACTAGCGGGAGGGCCTACGCAGTATTTT.

The chain is built from TRBV11-2 and TRBJ2-5; TRBD2 matches 7 bases. Per the germline V gene, CDR1 is SGHAT and CDR2 is FQNNGV. J gave up 2 bases and V 5 bases, and 11 bases lay outside the gene matches. The CDR3 totals 16 residues. CDR3 loop: CASSQLPWRGQETQYF. DNA for the CDR3: TGTGCCAGCAGCCAATTACCCTGGCGGGGGCAAGAGACCCAGTACTTC.

The rearrangement joins TRBV27 to TRBJ2-1, with D perhaps assigned TRBD1 or TRBD2 (6 bases each). The CDR3 totals 15 residues. The V and J ends lost 6 bases and 7 bases respectively, with 19 bases between them. CDR1 is MNHEY, CDR2 SMNVEV, per germline (reference sequence). The chain's CDR3 is CASRTLDGGGNEQFF. The CDR3 DNA sequence: TGTGCCAGCAGGACTCTCGACGGAGGGGGAAATGAGCAGTTCTTC.

The chain is built from TRBV27 and TRBJ1-6; TRBD1 matches at 7 bases. V lost 5 bases and J lost 13; bases outside the gene matches: 8. The germline gives CDR1 MNHEY, CDR2 SMNVEV (reference sequence). The CDR3 length is 13 residues. The CDR3: CASSPRGLGPLHF. The CDR3, as DNA: TGTGCCAGCAGTCCGAGGGGGCTCGGGCCCCTCCACTTT.

The V and J genes are TRBV29-1 and TRBJ2-5, with D tentatively TRBD1 (7 bases). The germline V gene encodes CDR1 SQVTM and CDR2 ANQGSEA. The CDR3 consists of 13 residues. Trimming removed 5 bases at V and 4 bases at J, with 14 bases between. CDR3 sequence: CSVRGAGGETQYF. CDR3 DNA sequence: TGCAGCGTTAGGGGGGCAGGGGGAGAGACCCAGTACTTC.

This chain connects TRBV21-1 to TRBJ2-1; the table names TRBD1, a call not compared with the DNA. TRBV21-1 is marked as a pseudogene. This CDR3 is 16 amino acids long. The CDR3 protein is CASSRPRTGVYNEQFF. CDR3 nucleotide sequence: TGTGCCAGCAGCCGACCCCGGACAGGGGTCTACAATGAGCAGTTCTTC.

J is TRBJ2-2 and V is TRBV7-3, with 10 bases that match TRBD1. V gave up 4 bases and J gave up 7 bases; unmatched junction bases: 9. Germline-derived CDR1 and CDR2 are SGHTA and FQGTGA. The CDR3 covers 16 residues. Written as DNA, the CDR3 is TGTGCCAGCAGCTCCACCGACAGGGGGCTGAACGGGGAGCTGTTTTTT. Residues: CASSSTDRGLNGELFF.

The CDR3 DNA is TGTGCCAGCTCACCACGAGACACCAGGGCCGGGGAGCTGTTTTTT. This gives the protein CASSPRDTRAGELFF. The genes are TRBV18 and TRBJ2-2; a possible D gene is TRBD1 (5 bases). The CDR3 covers 15 residues. V was clipped by 1 base and J by 6 bases, with 12 bases between them. CDR1 and CDR2 (germline): KGHSH, LQKENI. Together with reference TRBV18 and TRBJ2-2, the CDR3 gives the full variable domain: NAGVMQNPRHLVRRRGQEARLRCSPMKGHSHVYWYRQLPEEGLKFMVYLQKENIIDESGMPKERFSAEFPKEGPSILRIQQVVRGDSAAYFCASSPRDTRAGELFFGEGSRLTVL.

The rearrangement uses TRBV6-1 and TRBJ1-5, with 7 positions matching TRBD1. The trim removed 0 bases at V and 3 bases at J, leaving 8 bases unmatched. The CDR3 is 17 amino acids. The germline V gene encodes CDR1 MNHNS and CDR2 SASEGT. In nucleotides, the CDR3 is TGTGCCAGCAGTGAAGCGCTTCAGGGGGGGGACAATCAGCCCCAGCATTTT. Its translation is CASSEALQGGDNQPQHF.

The chain is built from TRBV14 and TRBJ1-2; 7 positions agree with TRBD1. There are 14 residues in the CDR3. From germline, CDR1 is SGHDN and CDR2 FVKESK. V shed 3 bases, J shed 8 bases, and the junction held 9 bases outside the gene matches. DNA for the CDR3: TGTGCCAGCAGCCAGATGAGAGGGGGCGACGGCTACACCTTC. Translated: CASSQMRGGDGYTF. The variable domain in full, completed from reference TRBV14 and TRBJ1-2, reads EAGVTQFPSHSVIEKGQTVTLRCDPISGHDNLYWYRRVMGKEIKFLLHFVKESKQDESGMPNNRFLAERTGGTYSTLKVQPAELEDSGVYFCASSQMRGGDGYTFGSGTRLTVV.

This clone has only one observation. Other nucleotide sequences in the sample specify the same CDR3. The chain is built from TRBV6-5 and TRBJ1-1, with D uncertain. The CDR3 covers 14 residues. Trimming took 2 bases from V and 2 from J, leaving 9 bases between them. Germline lookup yields CDR1 MNHEY and CDR2 SVGAGI. The CDR3 loop is CASSYQGGNTEAFF. In DNA, the CDR3 is TGTGCCAGCAGTTACCAAGGCGGAAACACTGAAGCTTTCTTT.

The J gene is TRBJ1-1, the V gene TRBV5-5; no clear D. V was cut by 0 bases and J by 2 bases, with 11 bases left in between. In germline, CDR1 is SGHKS, CDR2 YYEKEE (reference sequence). CDR3 length: 15 residues. The CDR3 spells CASSLGVSLNTEAFF. CDR3 DNA: TGTGCCAGCAGCTTGGGTGTCAGTTTAAACACTGAAGCTTTCTTT.